The 5 T cell receptor beta chains listed next were all sequenced from one sample in a study of response to subunit inactivated influenza vaccine. Via MiXCR, TCRdb re-called the RT-PCR reads, giving one row per CDR3 protein. The sample has approximately 730,000 distinct CDR3 sequences, around 14% seen once; the top ten hold roughly 6.4%. This sample comprised PBMCs from blood, obtained approximately 15 days before vaccination. The origin of the receptors is a man over 45 who received an inactivated influenza vaccine.

This clonotype was found a few times. This chain joins TRBV21-1 and TRBJ1-5; the D call in the table, TRBD1, was not verified against the DNA. TRBV21-1 is described as a pseudogene. This CDR3 comprises 19 residues. CDR3 bases: TGTGCCAGCAGCAAGAGGACCACAGGGGCCCCGCCTAGCAATCAGCCCCAGCATTTT. Its translation is CASSKRTTGAPPSNQPQHF.

The genes are TRBV5-1 and TRBJ2-1; D may correspond to TRBD1 or TRBD2 (6 bases each). The CDR3 contains 16 residues. Germline loops: CDR1 SGHRS, CDR2 YFSETQ. V lost 0 bases, J lost 6 bases, and 16 bases lay in between. CDR3 coding DNA: TGCGCCAGCAGCTTGGGGGGGGCGGTGGATTTCAATGAGCAGTTCTTC. Its protein is CASSLGGAVDFNEQFF.

This clonotype was counted a few times. This chain uses TRBV12-3 or TRBV12-4 with TRBJ1-2; possibly TRBD1 for D (5 bases). The CDR3 length is 16 residues. The V end lost 3 bases, the J end lost 3 bases, and 17 bases lay between the germline ends. The CDR3 spells CASSLGVRWSYYGYTF. In DNA, the CDR3 is TGTGCCAGCAGTTTGGGGGTTCGCTGGTCTTACTATGGCTACACCTTC.

As for this clonotype: A much larger clone lies one base from this, so it may be a read error. The chain is built from TRBV3-1 and TRBJ2-1; a weak D match, TRBD2 (6 bases). There are 16 residues in the CDR3. Germline V gives CDR1 LGHDT, CDR2 YNNKEL (reference sequence). The CDR3 here is CASSQVGVTSRTERFF. Here the CDR3 DNA reads TGTGCCAGCAGCCAAGTTGGTGTTACTAGCCGTACTGAGCGGTTCTTC.

This clonotype has more than one count but fewer than ten. The rearrangement joins TRBV12-3 or TRBV12-4 to TRBJ2-1; 12 bases map to TRBD2. Germline trimming cut 6 bases from V and 8 bases from J; bases unmatched to any gene: 8. The CDR3 covers 15 residues. Here the CDR3 reads CASSASGRALDEQFF. CDR3 nucleotides: TGTGCCAGCAGCGCTAGCGGGAGGGCCCTTGATGAGCAGTTCTTC.